The 13 T cell receptor beta chains below all came from one sample that was sequenced in a study of blood T cell repertoires in COVID-19. Measured with immunoSEQ multiplex PCR; TCRdb has only the in-frame clones, and not every one. The data contain nearly 85,000 clones, around 80% of them singletons. The specimen was peripheral blood. Receptors originate from a woman in her sixties or seventies with acute or convalescent COVID-19.

This clone has only one observation. The V call is TRBV4-2, the J call TRBJ2-1, with 9 bases aligning to TRBD2. J lost 6 bases, V lost 1 base, and 7 bases had no gene match. The CDR3 is made up of 16 amino acids. Germline V lookup: CDR1 LGHNA, CDR2 YNFKEQ. The chain's CDR3 is CASSQGGLAGRNEQFF. The CDR3, as DNA: TGTGCCAGCAGCCAAGGAGGCCTAGCGGGACGCAATGAGCAGTTCTTC.

This clone appeared once. The chain carries TRBV5-1 and TRBJ2-1; TRBD2 aligns across 13 bases. With V trimmed by 0 bases and J by 8 bases, 5 bases remained unmatched. Germline lookup yields CDR1 SGHRS and CDR2 YFSETQ. This CDR3 comprises 16 residues. The DNA for the CDR3 is TGCGCCAGCAGCTTGGATGGACTAGCGGGAGACTATGAGCAGTTCTTC. Its translation: CASSLDGLAGDYEQFF.

This chain joins TRBV7-2 and TRBJ2-1; 9 positions agree with TRBD1. V was clipped by 2 bases and J by 8 bases; unmatched bases: 4. CDR1 is SGHTA and CDR2 is FQGNSA in the germline V gene. The CDR3 has 14 amino acids. CDR3 nucleotide sequence: TGTGCCAGCAGCTTAAGGACAGGGGCCTATGAGCAGTTCTTC. The encoded protein is CASSLRTGAYEQFF.

The chain links TRBV5-6 to TRBJ1-3; D is possibly TRBD1 (6 bases). The V end lost 3 bases, the J end lost 7 bases, and 11 bases lay between the germline ends. This CDR3 comprises 13 residues. In germline, CDR1 is SGHDT, CDR2 YYEEEE. In nucleotides, the CDR3 is TGTGCCAGCAGCTCCCTCACAGGGAACACCATATATTTT. Its protein product is CASSSLTGNTIYF.

The genes are TRBV6-5 and TRBJ1-2; 10 nucleotides match TRBD1. CDR1 is MNHEY, CDR2 SVGAGI, per germline. V lost 6 bases and J lost 4; bases outside the gene matches: 5. The CDR3 length is 14 residues. DNA for the CDR3: TGTGCCAGCAGGGGGACAGGGGTGAGCTATGGCTACACCTTC. This translates into CASRGTGVSYGYTF.

This chain joins TRBV6-5 and TRBJ1-2; TRBD1 might be the D (6 bases). In germline, CDR1 is MNHEY, CDR2 SVGAGI. There are 14 residues in the CDR3. V dropped 7 bases and J dropped 2 bases, with 14 bases sitting between them. The chain's CDR3 is CASIGTGWNYGYTF. The DNA of the CDR3 is TGTGCCAGCATAGGAACAGGGTGGAACTATGGCTACACCTTC.

The rearrangement uses TRBV7-8 and TRBJ1-1; no reliable D call. Germline CDR1 and CDR2: SGHVS and FQNEAQ. V dropped 5 bases and J dropped 3 bases, with 10 bases sitting between them. CDR3 length: 13 amino acids. This CDR3 is CASSLRIDTEAFF. In DNA, the CDR3 is TGTGCCAGCAGCCTCCGTATTGACACTGAAGCTTTCTTT.

The chain employs TRBV7-2 and TRBJ2-1, with D possibly being TRBD2 (7 bases). Trimming shortened V by 5 bases and J by 4 bases, and 15 bases separated the two germline ends. This CDR3 contains 15 residues. The germline V gene has CDR1 SGHTA and CDR2 FQGNSA. The CDR3 DNA reads TGTGCCAGCAGCCTAGGAGGGGGGGGGTACAATGAGCAGTTCTTC. This sequence encodes CASSLGGGGYNEQFF.

V usage is TRBV6-2 or TRBV6-3 and J usage is TRBJ1-1; the D is unclear. V lost 5 bases, J lost 1 base, and 11 bases lay in between. There are 14 residues in the CDR3. Germline CDR1 and CDR2: MNHEY and SVGEGT. In DNA, the CDR3 is TGTGCCAGCAGTGTACTTGGAGGGAACACTGAAGCTTTCTTT. This encodes CASSVLGGNTEAFF.

The DNA of the CDR3 is TGTGCCAGCCAAGACCCCGGGTCCCATCAAGAGACCCAGTACTTC. Residues: CASQDPGSHQETQYF. The chain joins TRBV2 to TRBJ2-5; no reliable D call. Germline assignment: CDR1 SNHLY and CDR2 FYNNEI. The CDR3 loop spans 15 amino acids. V was shortened by 8 bases and J by 2 bases, with 18 bases between the two germline ends.

This clone was detected once. Additional DNA sequences in this sample encode the identical CDR3. The chain uses TRBV14 and TRBJ2-7; possible D gene TRBD1, 5 bases. Germline V gives CDR1 SGHDN, CDR2 FVKESK. This CDR3 comprises 13 residues. The germline V and J ends were trimmed by 3 bases and 3 bases, with 9 bases remaining between them. CDR3 sequence reads: CASSHRVSYEQYF. CDR3 coding DNA: TGTGCCAGCAGCCACAGGGTTAGCTACGAGCAGTACTTC. Drawing the rest from reference TRBV14 and TRBJ2-7, the complete variable domain is EAGVTQFPSHSVIEKGQTVTLRCDPISGHDNLYWYRRVMGKEIKFLLHFVKESKQDESGMPNNRFLAERTGGTYSTLKVQPAELEDSGVYFCASSHRVSYEQYFGPGTRLTVT.

J is TRBJ2-7 and V is TRBV7-9; 9 nucleotides line up with TRBD1. V lost 6 bases, J lost 3 bases, and 3 bases stayed unmatched. Germline V gene data show CDR1 as SEHNR and CDR2 as FQNEAQ (reference sequence). CDR3 size: 13 residues. CDR3 region: CASSTGGRYEQYF. The CDR3 DNA sequence: TGTGCCAGCAGTACAGGGGGCCGCTACGAGCAGTACTTC.

This clone was seen a handful of times. V gene TRBV3-1 (or the pseudogene TRBV3-2) combines with J gene TRBJ1-1, with TRBD1 matching 9 bases. Trimming took 6 bases from V and 1 from J; bases not matched to a gene: 6. The CDR3 loop spans 15 amino acids. Germline CDR1 and CDR2: LGHDT and YNNKEL (reference sequence). CDR3 sequence reads: CASSQTGGPNTEAFF. CDR3 coding DNA: TGTGCCAGCAGTCAAACAGGGGGCCCGAACACTGAAGCTTTCTTT.